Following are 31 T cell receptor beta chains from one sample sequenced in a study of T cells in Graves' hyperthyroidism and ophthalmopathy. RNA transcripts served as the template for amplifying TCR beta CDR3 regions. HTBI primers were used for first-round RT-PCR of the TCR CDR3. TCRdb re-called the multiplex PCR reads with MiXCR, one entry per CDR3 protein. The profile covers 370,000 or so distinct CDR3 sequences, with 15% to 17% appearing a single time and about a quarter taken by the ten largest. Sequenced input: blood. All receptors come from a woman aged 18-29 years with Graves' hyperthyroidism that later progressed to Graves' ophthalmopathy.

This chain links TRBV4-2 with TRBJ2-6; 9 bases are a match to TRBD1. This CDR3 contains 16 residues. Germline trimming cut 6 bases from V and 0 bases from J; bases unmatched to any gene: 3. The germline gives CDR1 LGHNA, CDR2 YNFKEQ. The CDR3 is CASRGTGRSGANVLTF. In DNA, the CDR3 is TGTGCCAGCAGAGGGACAGGGCGCTCTGGGGCCAACGTCCTGACTTTC.

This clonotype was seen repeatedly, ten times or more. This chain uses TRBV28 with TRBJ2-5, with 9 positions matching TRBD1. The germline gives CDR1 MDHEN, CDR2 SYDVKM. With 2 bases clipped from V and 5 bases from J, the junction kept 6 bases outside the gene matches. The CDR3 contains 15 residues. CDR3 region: CASSLQGQGEETQYF. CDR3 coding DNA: TGTGCCAGCAGTTTACAGGGACAGGGAGAGGAGACCCAGTACTTC.

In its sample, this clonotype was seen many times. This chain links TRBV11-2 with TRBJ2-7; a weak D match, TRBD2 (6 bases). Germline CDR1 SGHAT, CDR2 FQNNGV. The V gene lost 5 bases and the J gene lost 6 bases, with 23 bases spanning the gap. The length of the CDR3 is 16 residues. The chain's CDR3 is CASSPRFGTDPGEQYF. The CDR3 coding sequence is TGTGCCAGCAGCCCAAGGTTCGGGACTGACCCAGGCGAGCAGTACTTC.

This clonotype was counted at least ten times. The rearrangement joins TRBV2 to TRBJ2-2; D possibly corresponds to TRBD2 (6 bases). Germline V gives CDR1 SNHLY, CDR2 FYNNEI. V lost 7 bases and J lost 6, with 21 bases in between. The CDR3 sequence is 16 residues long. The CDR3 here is CASTSGRGRSAGELFF. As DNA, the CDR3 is TGTGCCAGCACCTCAGGCCGGGGGAGGTCGGCCGGGGAGCTGTTTTTT.

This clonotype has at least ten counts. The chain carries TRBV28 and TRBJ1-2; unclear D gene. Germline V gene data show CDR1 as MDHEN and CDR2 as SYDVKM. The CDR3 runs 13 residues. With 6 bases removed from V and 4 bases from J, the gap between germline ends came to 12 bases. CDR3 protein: CASSTGGPYGYTF. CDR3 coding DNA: TGTGCCAGCAGCACCGGAGGGCCCTATGGCTACACCTTC.

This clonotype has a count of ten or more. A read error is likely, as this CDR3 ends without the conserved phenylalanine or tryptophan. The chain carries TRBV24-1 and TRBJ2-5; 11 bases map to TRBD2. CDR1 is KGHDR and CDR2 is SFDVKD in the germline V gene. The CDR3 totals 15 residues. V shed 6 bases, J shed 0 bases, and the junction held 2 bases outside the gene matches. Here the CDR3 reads CATSRTSGYQETQYS. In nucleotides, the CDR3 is TGTGCCACCAGTAGGACTAGCGGGTACCAAGAGACCCAGTACTCC.

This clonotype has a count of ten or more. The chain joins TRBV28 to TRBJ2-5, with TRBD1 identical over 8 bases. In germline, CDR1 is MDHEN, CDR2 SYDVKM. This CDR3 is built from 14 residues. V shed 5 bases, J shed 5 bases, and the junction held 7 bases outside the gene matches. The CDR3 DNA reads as TGTGCCAGCAGTGATACAGGGGGGTGGGAGACCCAGTACTTC. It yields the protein CASSDTGGWETQYF.

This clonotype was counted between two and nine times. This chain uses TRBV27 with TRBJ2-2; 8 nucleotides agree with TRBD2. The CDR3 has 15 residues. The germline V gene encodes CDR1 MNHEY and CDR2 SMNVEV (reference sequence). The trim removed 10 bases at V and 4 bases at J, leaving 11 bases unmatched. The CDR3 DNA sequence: TGTGCCACCCAAAAGGCGGGAGGAGGCACCGGGGAGCTGTTTTTT. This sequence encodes CATQKAGGGTGELFF.

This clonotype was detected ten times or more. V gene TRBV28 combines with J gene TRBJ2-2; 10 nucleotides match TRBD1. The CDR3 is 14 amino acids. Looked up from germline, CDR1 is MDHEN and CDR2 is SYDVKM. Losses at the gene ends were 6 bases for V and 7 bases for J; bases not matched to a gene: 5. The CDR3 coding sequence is TGTGCCAGCAGGGACAGGGGGTCGGTCGGGGAGCTGTTTTTT. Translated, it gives CASRDRGSVGELFF.

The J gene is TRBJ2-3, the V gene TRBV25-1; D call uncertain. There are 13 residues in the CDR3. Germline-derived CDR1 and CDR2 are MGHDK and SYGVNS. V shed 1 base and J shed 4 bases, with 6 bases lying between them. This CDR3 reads CASSESAPDTQYF. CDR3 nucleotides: TGTGCCAGCAGTGAATCCGCCCCAGATACGCAGTATTTT.

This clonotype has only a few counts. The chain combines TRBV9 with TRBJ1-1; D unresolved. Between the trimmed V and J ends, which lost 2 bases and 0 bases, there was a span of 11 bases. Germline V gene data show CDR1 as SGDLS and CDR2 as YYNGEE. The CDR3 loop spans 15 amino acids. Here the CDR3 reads CASSVGGIMNTEAFF. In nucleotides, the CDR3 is TGTGCCAGCAGCGTCGGTGGGATTATGAACACTGAAGCTTTCTTT.

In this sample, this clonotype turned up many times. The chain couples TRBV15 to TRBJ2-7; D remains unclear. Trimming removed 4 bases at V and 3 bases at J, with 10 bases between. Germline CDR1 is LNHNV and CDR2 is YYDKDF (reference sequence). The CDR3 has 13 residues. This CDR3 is CATSIEYGYEQYF. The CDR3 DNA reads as TGTGCCACCAGCATAGAATACGGCTACGAGCAGTACTTC.

CDR3 sequence (DNA): TGTGCCAGCAGCCAAGGAATATGGGGGCAAGAGACCCAGTACTTC. This encodes CASSQGIWGQETQYF. This chain uses TRBV14 with TRBJ2-5; D is tentatively TRBD1 or TRBD2 (5 bases each). This CDR3 is 15 amino acids long. CDR1 is SGHDN and CDR2 is FVKESK in the germline V gene. V was trimmed by 1 base and J by 2 bases, leaving 11 bases between them.

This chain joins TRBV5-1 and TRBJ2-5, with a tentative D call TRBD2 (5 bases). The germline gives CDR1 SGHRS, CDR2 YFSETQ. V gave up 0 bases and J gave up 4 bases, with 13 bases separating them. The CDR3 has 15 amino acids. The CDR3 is CASSLGRGGPETQYF. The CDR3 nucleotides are TGCGCCAGCAGCTTGGGGCGAGGAGGCCCAGAGACCCAGTACTTC.

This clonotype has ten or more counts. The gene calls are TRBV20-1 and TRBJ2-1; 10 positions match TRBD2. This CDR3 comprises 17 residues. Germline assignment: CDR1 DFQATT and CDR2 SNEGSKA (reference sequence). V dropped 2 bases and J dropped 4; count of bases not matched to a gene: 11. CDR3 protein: CSARREIGTSAYNEQFF. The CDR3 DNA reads TGCAGTGCTAGACGAGAGATCGGGACTAGCGCATACAATGAGCAGTTCTTC.

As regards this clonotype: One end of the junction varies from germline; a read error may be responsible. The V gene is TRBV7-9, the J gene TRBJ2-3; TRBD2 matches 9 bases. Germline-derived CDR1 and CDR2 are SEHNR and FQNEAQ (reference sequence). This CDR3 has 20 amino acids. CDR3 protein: CACSTPLRLAVRFSTDTQYF. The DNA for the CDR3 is TGTGCCTGCAGCACCCCGCTAAGACTAGCGGTCCGCTTTAGCACAGATACGCAGTATTTT.

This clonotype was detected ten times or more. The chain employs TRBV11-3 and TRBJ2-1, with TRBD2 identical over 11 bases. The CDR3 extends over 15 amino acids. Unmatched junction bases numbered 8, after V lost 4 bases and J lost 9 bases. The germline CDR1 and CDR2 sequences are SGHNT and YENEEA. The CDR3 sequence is CASSSQLAGASEQFF. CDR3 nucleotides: TGTGCCAGCAGCTCCCAACTAGCGGGAGCTAGTGAGCAGTTCTTC. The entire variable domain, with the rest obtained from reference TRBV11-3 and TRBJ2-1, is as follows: EAGVVQSPRYKIIEKKQPVAFWCNPISGHNTLYWYLQNLGQGPELLIRYENEEAVDDSQLPKDRFSAERLKGVDSTLKIQPAELGDSAVYLCASSSQLAGASEQFFGPGTRLTVL.

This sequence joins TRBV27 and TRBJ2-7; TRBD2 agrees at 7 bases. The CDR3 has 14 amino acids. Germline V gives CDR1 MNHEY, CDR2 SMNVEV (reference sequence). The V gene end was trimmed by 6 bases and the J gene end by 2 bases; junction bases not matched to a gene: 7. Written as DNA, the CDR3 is TGTGCCAGCAGGCCTTCTAGCGGAACCTACGAGCAGTACTTC. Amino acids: CASRPSSGTYEQYF.

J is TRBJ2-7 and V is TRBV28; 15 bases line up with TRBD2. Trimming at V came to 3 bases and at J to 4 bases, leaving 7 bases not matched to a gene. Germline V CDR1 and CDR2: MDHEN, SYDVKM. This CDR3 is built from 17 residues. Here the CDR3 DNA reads TGTGCCAGCAGTTTTGGCGGACTAGCGGGAGGGCCGTACGAGCAGTACTTC. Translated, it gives CASSFGGLAGGPYEQYF.

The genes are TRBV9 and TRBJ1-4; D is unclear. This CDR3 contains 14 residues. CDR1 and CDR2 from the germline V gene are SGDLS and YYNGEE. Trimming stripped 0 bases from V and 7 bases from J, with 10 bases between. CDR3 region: CASSVAAAPEKLFF. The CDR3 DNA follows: TGTGCCAGCAGCGTAGCGGCAGCCCCTGAAAAACTGTTTTTT.

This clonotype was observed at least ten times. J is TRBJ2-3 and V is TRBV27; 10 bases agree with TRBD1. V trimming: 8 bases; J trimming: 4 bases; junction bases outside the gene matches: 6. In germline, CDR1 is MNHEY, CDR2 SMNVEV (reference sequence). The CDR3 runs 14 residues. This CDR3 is CASGGQGISDTQYF. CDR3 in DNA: TGTGCCAGCGGGGGACAGGGGATTTCAGATACGCAGTATTTT.

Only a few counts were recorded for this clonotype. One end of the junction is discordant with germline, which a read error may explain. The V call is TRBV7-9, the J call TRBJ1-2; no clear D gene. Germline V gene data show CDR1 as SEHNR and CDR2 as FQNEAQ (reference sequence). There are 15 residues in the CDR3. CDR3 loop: CASSLDPGRHYGCTF. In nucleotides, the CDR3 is TGTGCCAGCAGCTTAGATCCGGGTCGGCACTATGGCTGCACCTTC.

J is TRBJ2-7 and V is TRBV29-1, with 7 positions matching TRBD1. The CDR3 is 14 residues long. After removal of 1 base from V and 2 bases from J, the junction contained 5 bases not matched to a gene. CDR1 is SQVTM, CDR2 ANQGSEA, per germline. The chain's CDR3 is CSVEVQGTTYEQYF. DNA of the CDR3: TGCAGCGTTGAAGTACAGGGGACAACCTACGAGCAGTACTTC.

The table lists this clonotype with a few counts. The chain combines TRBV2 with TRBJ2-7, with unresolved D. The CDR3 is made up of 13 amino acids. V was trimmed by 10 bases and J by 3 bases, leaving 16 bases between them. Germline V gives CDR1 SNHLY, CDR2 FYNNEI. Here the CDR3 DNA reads TGTGCCATCGCTGCCGTAGGGAACTACGAGCAGTACTTC. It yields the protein CAIAAVGNYEQYF.

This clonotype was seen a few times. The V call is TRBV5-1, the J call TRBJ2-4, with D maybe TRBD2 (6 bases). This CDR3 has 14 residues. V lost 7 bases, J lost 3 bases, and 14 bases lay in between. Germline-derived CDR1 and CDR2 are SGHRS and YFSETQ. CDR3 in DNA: TGCGCCAGCTCCGTGGAGGGATACAAAAACATTCAGTACTTC. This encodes CASSVEGYKNIQYF.

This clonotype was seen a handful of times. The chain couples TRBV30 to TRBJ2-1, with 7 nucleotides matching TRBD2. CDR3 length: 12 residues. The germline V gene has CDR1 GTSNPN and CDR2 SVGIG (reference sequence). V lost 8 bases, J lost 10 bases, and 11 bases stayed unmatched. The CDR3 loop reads CATNPTSSEQFF. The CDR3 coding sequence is TGTGCCACGAACCCGACTAGCTCCGAGCAGTTCTTC.

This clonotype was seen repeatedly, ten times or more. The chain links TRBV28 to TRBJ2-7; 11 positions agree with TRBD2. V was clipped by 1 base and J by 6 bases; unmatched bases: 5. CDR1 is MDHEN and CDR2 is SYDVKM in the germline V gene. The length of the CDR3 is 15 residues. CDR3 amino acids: CASSLLAGGPGEQYF. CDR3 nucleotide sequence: TGTGCCAGCAGTTTATTAGCGGGAGGGCCGGGCGAGCAGTACTTC.

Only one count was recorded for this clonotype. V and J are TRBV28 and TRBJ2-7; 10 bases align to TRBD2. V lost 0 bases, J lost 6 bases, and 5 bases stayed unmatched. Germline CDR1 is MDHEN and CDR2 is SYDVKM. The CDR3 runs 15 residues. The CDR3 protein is CASSLWLAGVSEQYF. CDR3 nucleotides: TGTGCCAGCAGTTTATGGCTAGCGGGAGTTTCCGAGCAGTACTTC.

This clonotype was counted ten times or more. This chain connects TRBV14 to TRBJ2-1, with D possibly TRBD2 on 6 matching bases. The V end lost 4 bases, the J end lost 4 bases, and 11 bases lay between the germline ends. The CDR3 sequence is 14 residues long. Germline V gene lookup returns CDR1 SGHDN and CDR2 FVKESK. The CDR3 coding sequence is TGTGCCAGCAGCCCAAAGGGACTGTACAATGAGCAGTTCTTC. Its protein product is CASSPKGLYNEQFF.

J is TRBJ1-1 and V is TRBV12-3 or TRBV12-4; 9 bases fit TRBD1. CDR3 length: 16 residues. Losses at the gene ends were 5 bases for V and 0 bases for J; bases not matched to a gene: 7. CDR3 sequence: CASSADRGIMNTEAFF. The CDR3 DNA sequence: TGTGCCAGCAGTGCCGACAGGGGGATTATGAACACTGAAGCTTTCTTT.

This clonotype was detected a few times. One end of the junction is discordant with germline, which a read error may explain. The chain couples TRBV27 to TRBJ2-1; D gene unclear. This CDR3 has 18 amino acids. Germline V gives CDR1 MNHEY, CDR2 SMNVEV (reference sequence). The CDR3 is CASGLSPNAIVPGNEQFF. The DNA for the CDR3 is TGTGCCAGCGGTTTATCCCCTAATGCTATAGTACCCGGGAATGAGCAGTTCTTC.